This TCR beta chain was identified in a study of blood T cell repertoires in COVID-19. About the study: Whether acute or convalescent, the COVID-19 samples came from the United States, Italy and Spain. PBMCs, B-cell-depleted T cells, or T cells were the source of the cDNA or gDNA that made up the material.

This clone was counted between two and nine times. Other DNA sequences in this sample translate to the same CDR3. The length of the CDR3 is 13 residues. With 6 bases removed from V and 3 bases from J, the gap between germline ends came to 11 bases. Germline lookup yields CDR1 MDHEN and CDR2 SYDVKM. Original methodology: Reference gene primers were amplified, and this amplification served to estimate nucleated cell counts. Profiling relied on immunoSEQ multiplex PCR, and the TCRdb table lists in-frame clones only, not all of them. V and J calls and clone size are copied from that table; D and trimming were computed from the DNA. The sample shows approximately 300,000 clones, 85% of them seen only once.

The material sequenced was peripheral blood. This receptor was identified in a woman between 45 and 60 years old with active or convalescent COVID-19. V gene TRBV28 combines with J gene TRBJ1-2; weak D call: TRBD1 (6 bases). The CDR3 region is CASSLTGYYGYTF. CDR3 nucleotide sequence: TGTGCCAGCAGCCTGACAGGTTACTATGGCTACACCTTC.